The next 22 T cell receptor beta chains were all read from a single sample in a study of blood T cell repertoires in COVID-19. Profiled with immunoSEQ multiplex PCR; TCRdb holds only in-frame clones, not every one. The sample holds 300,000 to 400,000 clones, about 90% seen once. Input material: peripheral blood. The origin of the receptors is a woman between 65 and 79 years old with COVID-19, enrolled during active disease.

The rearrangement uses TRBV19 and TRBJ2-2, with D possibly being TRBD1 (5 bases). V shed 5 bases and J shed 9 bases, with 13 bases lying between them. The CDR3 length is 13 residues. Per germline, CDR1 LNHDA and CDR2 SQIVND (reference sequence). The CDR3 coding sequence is TGTGCCAGTAGTGCCCAGGGTTTACGGGAGCTGTTTTTT. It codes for CASSAQGLRELFF.

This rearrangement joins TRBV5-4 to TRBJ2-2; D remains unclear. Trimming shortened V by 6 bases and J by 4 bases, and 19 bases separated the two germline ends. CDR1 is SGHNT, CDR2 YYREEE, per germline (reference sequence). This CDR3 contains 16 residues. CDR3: CASTRREAQVTGELFF. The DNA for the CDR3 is TGTGCCAGCACCAGACGAGAGGCGCAAGTCACCGGGGAGCTGTTTTTT.

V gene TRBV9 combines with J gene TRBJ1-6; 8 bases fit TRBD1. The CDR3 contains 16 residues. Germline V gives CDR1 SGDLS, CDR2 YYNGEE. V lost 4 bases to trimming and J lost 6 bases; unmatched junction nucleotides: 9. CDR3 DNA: TGTGCCAGCAGCCCCTTAACAGGGGGACGTAATTCACCCCTCCACTTT. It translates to CASSPLTGGRNSPLHF.

CDR3 region: CASSQIDRGGTEAFF. CDR3 coding DNA: TGCGCCAGCAGCCAAATTGACAGGGGGGGCACTGAAGCTTTCTTT. J is TRBJ1-1 and V is TRBV4-1; 9 bases fit TRBD1. The V gene's germline CDR1 is MGHRA and CDR2 YSYEKL. This CDR3 is built from 15 residues. Unmatched junction bases numbered 5, after V lost 2 bases and J lost 4 bases.

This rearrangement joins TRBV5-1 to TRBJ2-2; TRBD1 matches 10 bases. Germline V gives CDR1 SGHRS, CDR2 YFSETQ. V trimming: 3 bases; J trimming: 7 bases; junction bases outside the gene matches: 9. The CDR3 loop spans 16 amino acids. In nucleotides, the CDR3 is TGCGCCAGCAGCTCCGGACGGACAGGGGGAATCGGGGAGCTGTTTTTT. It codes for CASSSGRTGGIGELFF.

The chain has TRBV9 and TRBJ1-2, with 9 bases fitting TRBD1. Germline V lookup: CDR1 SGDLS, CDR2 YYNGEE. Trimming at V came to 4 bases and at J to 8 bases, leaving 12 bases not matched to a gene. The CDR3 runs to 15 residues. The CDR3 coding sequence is TGTGCCAGCAGCCCACGGGACAGGGATGGGTTGGGCTACACCTTC. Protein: CASSPRDRDGLGYTF.

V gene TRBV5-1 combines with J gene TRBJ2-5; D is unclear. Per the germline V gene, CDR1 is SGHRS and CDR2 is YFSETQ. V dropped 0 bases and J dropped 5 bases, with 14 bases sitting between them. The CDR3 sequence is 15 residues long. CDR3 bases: TGCGCCAGCAGCTTGGCCAGCTCCTCGAGGGAGACCCAGTACTTC. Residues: CASSLASSSRETQYF.

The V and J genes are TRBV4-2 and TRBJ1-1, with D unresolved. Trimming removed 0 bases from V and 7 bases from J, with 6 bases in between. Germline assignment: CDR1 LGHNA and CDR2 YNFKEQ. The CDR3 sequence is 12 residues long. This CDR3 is CASSQEGREAFF. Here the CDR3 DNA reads TGTGCCAGCAGCCAAGAGGGCCGTGAAGCTTTCTTT.

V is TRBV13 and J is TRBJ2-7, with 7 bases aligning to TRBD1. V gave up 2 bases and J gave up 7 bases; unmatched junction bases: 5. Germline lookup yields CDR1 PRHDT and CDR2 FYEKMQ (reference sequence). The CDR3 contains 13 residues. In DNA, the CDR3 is TGTGCCAGCAGCTTACGTAGGGGGCCAGAGCAGTACTTC. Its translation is CASSLRRGPEQYF.

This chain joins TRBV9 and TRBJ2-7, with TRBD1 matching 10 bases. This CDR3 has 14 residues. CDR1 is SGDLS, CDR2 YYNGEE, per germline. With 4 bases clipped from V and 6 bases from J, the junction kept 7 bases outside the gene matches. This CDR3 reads CASSPGTGVREQYF. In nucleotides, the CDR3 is TGTGCCAGCAGCCCTGGGACAGGGGTCCGCGAGCAGTACTTC.

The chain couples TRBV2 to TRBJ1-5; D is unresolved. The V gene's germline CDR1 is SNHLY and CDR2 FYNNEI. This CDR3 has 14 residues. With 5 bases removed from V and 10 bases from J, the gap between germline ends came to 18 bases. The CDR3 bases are TGTGCCAGCAGTCAACTGGAGGAATCACTCCCCCAGCATTTT. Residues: CASSQLEESLPQHF.

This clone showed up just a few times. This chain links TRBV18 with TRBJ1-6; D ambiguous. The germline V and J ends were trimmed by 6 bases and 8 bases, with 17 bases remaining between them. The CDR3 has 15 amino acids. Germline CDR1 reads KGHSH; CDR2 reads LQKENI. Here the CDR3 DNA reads TGTGCCAGCTCCGCCTCGCGGGCGTCGGATTCACCCCTCCACTTT. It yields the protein CASSASRASDSPLHF.

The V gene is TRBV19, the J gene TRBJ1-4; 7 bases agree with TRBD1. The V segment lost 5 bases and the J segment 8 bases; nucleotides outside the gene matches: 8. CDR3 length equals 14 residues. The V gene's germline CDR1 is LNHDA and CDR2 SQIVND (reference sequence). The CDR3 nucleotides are TGTGCCAGTAGTTTACCTCTACAGGGGGAAAAACTGTTTTTT. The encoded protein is CASSLPLQGEKLFF.

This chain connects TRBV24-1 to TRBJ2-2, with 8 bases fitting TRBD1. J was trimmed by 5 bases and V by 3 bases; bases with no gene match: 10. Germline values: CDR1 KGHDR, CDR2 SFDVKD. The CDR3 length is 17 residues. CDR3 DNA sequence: TGTGCCACCAGTGATCCTGGCCGGGACAGGTTTACCGGGGAGCTGTTTTTT. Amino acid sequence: CATSDPGRDRFTGELFF.

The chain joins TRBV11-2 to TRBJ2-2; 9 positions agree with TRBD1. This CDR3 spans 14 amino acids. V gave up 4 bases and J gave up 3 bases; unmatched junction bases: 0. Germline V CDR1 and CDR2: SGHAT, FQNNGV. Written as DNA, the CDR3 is TGTGCCAGCAGCTGGACAGGGGACACCGGGGAGCTGTTTTTT. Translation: CASSWTGDTGELFF.

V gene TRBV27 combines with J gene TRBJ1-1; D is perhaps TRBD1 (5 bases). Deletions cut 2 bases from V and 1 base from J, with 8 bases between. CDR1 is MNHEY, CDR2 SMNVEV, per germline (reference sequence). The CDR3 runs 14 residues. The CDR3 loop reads CASSLGGANTEAFF. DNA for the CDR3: TGTGCCAGCAGTTTAGGAGGGGCGAACACTGAAGCTTTCTTT.

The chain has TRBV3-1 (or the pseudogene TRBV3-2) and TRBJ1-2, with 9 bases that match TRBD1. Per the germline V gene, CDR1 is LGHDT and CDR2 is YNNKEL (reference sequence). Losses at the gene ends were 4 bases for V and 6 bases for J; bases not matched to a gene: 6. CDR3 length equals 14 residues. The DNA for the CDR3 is TGTGCCAGCAGCCCCGGACAGGGGAGGCATGGCTACACCTTC. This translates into CASSPGQGRHGYTF.

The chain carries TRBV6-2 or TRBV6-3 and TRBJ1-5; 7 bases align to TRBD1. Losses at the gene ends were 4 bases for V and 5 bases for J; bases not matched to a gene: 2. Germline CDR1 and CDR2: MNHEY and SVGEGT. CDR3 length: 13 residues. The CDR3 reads CASSLDRYQPQHF. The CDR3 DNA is TGTGCCAGCAGTTTGGACAGGTATCAGCCCCAGCATTTT.

CDR3 DNA sequence: TGTGCTAGTGGTTATCCCGGGACTAGCTGGTACGAGCAGTACTTC. Its translation is CASGYPGTSWYEQYF. This chain links TRBV12-5 with TRBJ2-7, with 9 bases matching TRBD2. This CDR3 is 15 amino acids long. Germline assignment: CDR1 LGHNT and CDR2 FRNRAP. The J segment lost 4 bases and the V segment lost 4 bases, leaving 8 bases of the junction unmatched.

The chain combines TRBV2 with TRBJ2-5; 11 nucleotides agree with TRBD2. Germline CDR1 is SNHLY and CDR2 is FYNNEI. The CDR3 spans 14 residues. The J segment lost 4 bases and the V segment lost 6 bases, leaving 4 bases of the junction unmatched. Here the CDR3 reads CASRGTSGVETQYF. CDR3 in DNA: TGTGCCAGCAGGGGGACTAGCGGAGTAGAGACCCAGTACTTC.

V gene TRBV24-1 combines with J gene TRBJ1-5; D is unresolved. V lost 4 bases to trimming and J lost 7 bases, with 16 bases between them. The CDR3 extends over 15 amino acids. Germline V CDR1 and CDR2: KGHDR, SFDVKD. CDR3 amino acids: CATSEGPQVLQPQHF. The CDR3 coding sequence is TGTGCCACCAGTGAGGGTCCGCAGGTCCTACAGCCCCAGCATTTT.

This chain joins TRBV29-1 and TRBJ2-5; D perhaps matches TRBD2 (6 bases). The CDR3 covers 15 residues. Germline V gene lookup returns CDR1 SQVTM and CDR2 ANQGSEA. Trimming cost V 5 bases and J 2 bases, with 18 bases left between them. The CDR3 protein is CSVLPGTSVQETQYF. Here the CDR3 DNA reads TGCAGCGTTCTTCCCGGGACTTCCGTTCAAGAGACCCAGTACTTC.